This passage covers 12 T cell receptor beta chains from one sample sequenced in a study of blood T cell repertoires in COVID-19. Assay used: immunoSEQ multiplex PCR; TCRdb lists only in-frame clones, some missing. The sample consists of about 110,000 clones, around four fifths of them appearing once. What was sequenced was peripheral blood. These receptors were collected from a man between 65 and 85 years old with acute or convalescent COVID-19.

This chain joins TRBV10-3 and TRBJ1-2; D uncertain. The CDR3 consists of 13 residues. V was cut by 6 bases and J by 1 base, with 9 bases left in between. Germline CDR1 is ENHRY and CDR2 is SYGVKD. CDR3 sequence reads: CAISPGSNYGYTF. CDR3 nucleotide sequence: TGTGCCATCAGCCCGGGGAGTAACTATGGCTACACCTTC.

This clone is a singleton in its sample. This chain links TRBV7-6 with TRBJ2-1; D remains ambiguous. The CDR3 is 12 residues long. Germline V gene lookup returns CDR1 SGHVS and CDR2 FNYEAQ. V was trimmed by 5 bases and J by 6 bases, leaving 8 bases between them. This chain's CDR3 is CASSPRSNEQFF. DNA of the CDR3: TGTGCCAGCAGCCCCAGAAGCAATGAGCAGTTCTTC.

The rearrangement joins TRBV28 to TRBJ1-2, with 9 bases that match TRBD1. The V segment lost 6 bases and the J segment 4 bases; nucleotides outside the gene matches: 18. This CDR3 has 18 residues. Germline V CDR1 and CDR2: MDHEN, SYDVKM. The CDR3 nucleotides read TGTGCCAGCAGACCCCACTATTTCCGGGACAGGGCTACCTATGGCTACACCTTC. Its translation: CASRPHYFRDRATYGYTF.

This chain connects TRBV5-6 to TRBJ1-6; 7 nucleotides align to TRBD1. The CDR3 has 16 residues. V was clipped by 5 bases and J by 11 bases; unmatched bases: 16. Germline assignment: CDR1 SGHDT and CDR2 YYEEEE. CDR3 in DNA: TGTGCCAGCAGTCGGGCCATAGGGGGCTTCGGGGCACCCCTCCACTTT. Its translation: CASSRAIGGFGAPLHF.

The chain joins TRBV7-9 to TRBJ2-7, with D possibly matching TRBD1 (5 bases). V was trimmed by 8 bases and J by 2 bases, leaving 10 bases between them. Germline V gives CDR1 SEHNR, CDR2 FQNEAQ (reference sequence). The CDR3 sequence is 12 residues long. As DNA, the CDR3 is TGTGCCAGCGACAGAATAGCCTACGAGCAGTACTTC. It is translated as CASDRIAYEQYF.

The chain carries TRBV18 and TRBJ2-1; D possibly corresponds to TRBD1 (6 bases). The CDR3 totals 17 residues. V was shortened by 4 bases and J by 9 bases, with 25 bases between the two germline ends. Per the germline V gene, CDR1 is KGHSH and CDR2 is LQKENI. CDR3 sequence (DNA): TGTGCCAGCTCACTTAATACCGGGACATTATCATCCGGTGAGCAGTTCTTC. Its translation: CASSLNTGTLSSGEQFF. The full variable domain, its missing parts supplied by reference TRBV18 and TRBJ2-1, is NAGVMQNPRHLVRRRGQEARLRCSPMKGHSHVYWYRQLPEEGLKFMVYLQKENIIDESGMPKERFSAEFPKEGPSILRIQQVVRGDSAAYFCASSLNTGTLSSGEQFFGPGTRLTVL.

This clone was recorded once. This chain links TRBV7-8 with TRBJ2-7; possibly TRBD2 for D (5 bases). Germline V gene lookup returns CDR1 SGHVS and CDR2 FQNEAQ. Trimming left V 2 bases short and J 0 bases short, with 8 bases between. This CDR3 contains 14 residues. The CDR3 DNA reads as TGTGCCAGCAGCTTATTCGGGGACTCCTACGAGCAGTACTTC. Its translation is CASSLFGDSYEQYF.

The chain uses TRBV24-1 and TRBJ2-3, with D possibly TRBD2 on 8 matching bases. The CDR3 is made up of 15 amino acids. The V end was cut by 12 bases, the J end by 4 bases, with 22 bases between. Germline CDR1 and CDR2: KGHDR and SFDVKD. CDR3 coding DNA: TGTGCCGCAGGGGGAACCGGGGGGGCCCCAGATACGCAGTATTTT. Its protein product is CAAGGTGGAPDTQYF.

The chain joins TRBV18 to TRBJ2-7; 7 nucleotides agree with TRBD2. CDR3 length: 13 amino acids. Germline CDR1 reads KGHSH; CDR2 reads LQKENI. J was trimmed by 4 bases and V by 5 bases; bases with no gene match: 5. The CDR3 region is CASSLGLEYEQYF. The DNA of the CDR3 is TGTGCCAGCTCATTAGGACTAGAGTACGAGCAGTACTTC.

This chain joins TRBV30 and TRBJ2-5, with TRBD2 matching 8 bases. Germline values: CDR1 GTSNPN, CDR2 SVGIG (reference sequence). Trimming took 3 bases from V and 4 from J; bases not matched to a gene: 10. The CDR3 has 15 residues. CDR3 in DNA: TGTGCCTGGAGCCCTTCCGGGGGGGGAGGAGAGACCCAGTACTTC. Translation gives CAWSPSGGGGETQYF.

Written as DNA, the CDR3 is TGTGCCAGCAGCCGGACAGGAACTTTTAATGAAAAACTGTTTTTT. Encoded protein: CASSRTGTFNEKLFF. This chain uses TRBV7-8 with TRBJ1-4; the match to TRBD1 covers 7 bases. The CDR3 loop spans 15 amino acids. Trimming at V came to 5 bases and at J to 4 bases, leaving 7 bases not matched to a gene. Germline loops: CDR1 SGHVS, CDR2 FQNEAQ.

CDR3 sequence: CASSQTGSEKLFF. The CDR3, as DNA: TGTGCCAGCAGTCAGACAGGGAGTGAAAAACTGTTTTTT. This chain joins TRBV25-1 and TRBJ1-4; 7 positions agree with TRBD1. Germline V gene data show CDR1 as MGHDK and CDR2 as SYGVNS. The CDR3 runs 13 residues. J was trimmed by 7 bases and V by 5 bases; bases with no gene match: 4.